This TCR beta chain was captured in a study of high-grade serous ovarian cancer treatment subgroups. Tumor tissue was taken before any definitive surgery or chemotherapy was given. Study findings and constraints: Different patients shared almost no repertoire; same-patient tumors shared about 0.11 to 0.85.

Here immunoSEQ multiplex PCR was the method, and the copy in TCRdb shows in-frame clones only, minus some. The sample yields 3,000 or so clones, approximately 62% seen once. This clone is deemed large. The antigen remains unidentified. V shed 4 bases, J shed 4 bases, and the junction held 3 bases outside the gene matches. CDR1 is MNHNS and CDR2 is SASEGT in the germline V gene. The CDR3 is made up of 15 amino acids. This rearrangement joins TRBV6-1 to TRBJ2-1; TRBD2 matches 11 bases. This sequence originates from a human donor with high-grade serous ovarian cancer. Sequencing used tumor tissue. The CDR3 DNA sequence: TGTGCCAGCAGTGGGGGACTAGCGGCGTACAATGAGCAGTTCTTC. Its translation is CASSGGLAAYNEQFF.